The 21 T cell receptor beta chains in this list originate from one sample, sequenced in a study of early T cells in non-severe SARS-CoV-2 infection. TCRdb re-called the 5' RACE reads through MiXCR, storing one row per CDR3 protein. The sample lists around 86,000 distinct CDR3 sequences, roughly 14% occurring once. The sample consisted of whole blood. Receptor source: an adult who was a healthcare worker with PCR-confirmed SARS-CoV-2 infection or an uninfected control (not recorded which).

This clonotype was recorded a few times. V and J are TRBV3-1 and TRBJ1-5; 7 bases map to TRBD1. Per germline, CDR1 LGHDT and CDR2 YNNKEL (reference sequence). The CDR3 length is 14 residues. V lost 1 base and J lost 7; bases outside the gene matches: 4. CDR3 region: CASSQVPRGQPQHF. The CDR3 DNA reads TGTGCCAGCAGCCAAGTACCCAGGGGGCAGCCCCAGCATTTT.

This rearrangement joins TRBV9 to TRBJ1-6, with 7 bases that match TRBD1. V shed 3 bases, J shed 2 bases, and the junction held 2 bases outside the gene matches. This CDR3 contains 15 residues. CDR1 SGDLS and CDR2 YYNGEE come from the germline V gene. The CDR3 bases are TGTGCCAGCAGCGCAGGACAGGCCTATAATTCACCCCTCCACTTT. Translated: CASSAGQAYNSPLHF.

The V gene is TRBV4-2, the J gene TRBJ2-1; TRBD2 aligns across 7 bases. The CDR3 runs to 16 residues. The trim removed 1 base at V and 4 bases at J, leaving 7 bases unmatched. The V gene's germline CDR1 is LGHNA and CDR2 YNFKEQ. CDR3 region: CASSQAGGGDYNEQFF. CDR3 in DNA: TGTGCCAGCAGCCAAGCGGGCGGGGGAGATTACAATGAGCAGTTCTTC.

This clonotype was observed once. This chain joins TRBV29-1 and TRBJ1-1, with D unclear. Trimming took off 4 bases at V and 10 bases at J, with 13 bases between the two ends. In germline, CDR1 is SQVTM, CDR2 ANQGSEA. The CDR3 loop spans 11 amino acids. This CDR3 reads CSVGSGKAAFF. The CDR3 DNA is TGCAGCGTTGGAAGTGGCAAGGCAGCTTTCTTT.

The chain combines TRBV7-2 with TRBJ2-5; 10 bases are a match to TRBD1. The V and J ends lost 4 bases and 4 bases, in that order; junction bases with no gene match: 0. The CDR3 is 13 residues long. CDR1 is SGHTA and CDR2 is FQGNSA in the germline V gene. CDR3 loop: CASSWTGGETQYF. In nucleotides, the CDR3 is TGTGCCAGCAGCTGGACAGGGGGAGAGACCCAGTACTTC.

The CDR3 protein is CASSQQILAGPQETQYF. The CDR3 bases are TGTGCCAGCAGCCAACAAATCCTAGCGGGACCCCAAGAGACCCAGTACTTC. The chain recombines TRBV4-2 with TRBJ2-5; 9 nucleotides line up with TRBD2. CDR3 length equals 17 residues. CDR1 is LGHNA, CDR2 YNFKEQ, per germline. Trimming removed 2 bases from V and 1 base from J; junction bases left unmatched: 8.

This clonotype has a handful of counts. The rearrangement links TRBV2 to TRBJ1-5, with D perhaps TRBD1 (6 bases). The germline CDR1 and CDR2 sequences are SNHLY and FYNNEI. CDR3 length: 15 amino acids. Trimming took 4 bases from V and 0 from J, leaving 10 bases between them. The CDR3 DNA is TGTGCCAGCAGTGTGGACAGTGATAGCAATCAGCCCCAGCATTTT. Amino acids: CASSVDSDSNQPQHF. Full variable domain (remainder filled in from reference TRBV2 and TRBJ1-5): EPEVTQTPSHQVTQMGQEVILRCVPISNHLYFYWYRQILGQKVEFLVSFYNNEISEKSEIFDDQFSVERPDGSNFTLKIRSTKLEDSAMYFCASSVDSDSNQPQHFGDGTRLSIL.

This clonotype showed up many times. The V gene is TRBV7-2, the J gene TRBJ2-5; no clear D gene. CDR1 SGHTA and CDR2 FQGNSA come from the germline V gene. V shed 5 bases and J shed 5 bases, with 9 bases lying between them. This CDR3 region has 12 residues. CDR3 nucleotide sequence: TGTGCCAGCAGCGGGTATGGTGAGACCCAGTACTTC. Encoded protein: CASSGYGETQYF.

The chain recombines TRBV6-5 with TRBJ1-1; no reliable D call. This CDR3 is built from 13 residues. Germline loops: CDR1 MNHEY, CDR2 SVGAGI. Trimming stripped 4 bases from V and 10 bases from J, with 16 bases between. CDR3 in DNA: TGTGCCAGCAGTTCCATAGGCCTAACGGGAGCTTTCTTT. Its protein product is CASSSIGLTGAFF.

The J gene is TRBJ2-1, the V gene TRBV11-2; D is unresolved. Germline values: CDR1 SGHAT, CDR2 FQNNGV. Trimming left V 3 bases short and J 4 bases short, with 13 bases between. The CDR3 contains 15 residues. The CDR3: CASSLTPRWYNEQFF. CDR3 coding DNA: TGTGCCAGCAGCTTGACGCCCCGGTGGTACAATGAGCAGTTCTTC.

The count of this clonotype is one. Germline and junction disagree at one end, which may indicate a read error. This rearrangement joins TRBV6-1 to TRBJ1-2; D perhaps matches TRBD1 (6 bases). CDR1 is MNHNS, CDR2 SASEGT, per germline. CDR3 size: 17 residues. This chain's CDR3 is CASREAALGGSYYGYTF. The CDR3 bases are TGTGCCAGCAGGGAAGCGGCGCTGGGGGGCTCCTACTATGGCTACACCTTC.

This clonotype was counted a few times. V and J are TRBV6-1 and TRBJ1-5; 7 bases line up with TRBD1. Germline V lookup: CDR1 MNHNS, CDR2 SASEGT. V lost 6 bases to trimming and J lost 0 bases; unmatched junction nucleotides: 8. The CDR3 runs 16 residues. The chain's CDR3 is CASRKGTVNSNQPQHF. CDR3 nucleotide sequence: TGTGCCAGCAGAAAAGGGACAGTGAATAGCAATCAGCCCCAGCATTTT.

This clonotype occurred a few times. This rearrangement joins TRBV19 to TRBJ1-5; D gene ambiguous. Germline values: CDR1 LNHDA, CDR2 SQIVND (reference sequence). V gave up 3 bases and J gave up 0 bases, with 9 bases separating them. The CDR3 totals 15 residues. The CDR3 sequence is CASSIVRISNQPQHF. The CDR3 region has the DNA TGTGCCAGTAGTATCGTGAGGATTAGCAATCAGCCCCAGCATTTT.

This clonotype was recorded a few times. V and J are TRBV3-1 and TRBJ2-2; D gene ambiguous. V was shortened by 1 base and J by 6 bases, with 12 bases between the two germline ends. Per the germline V gene, CDR1 is LGHDT and CDR2 is YNNKEL (reference sequence). The length of the CDR3 is 15 residues. CDR3 bases: TGTGCCAGCAGCCAAGGATCTGGCACGGCCGGGGAGCTGTTTTTT. Amino acid sequence: CASSQGSGTAGELFF.

The V gene is TRBV5-1, the J gene TRBJ2-3, with a weak D call TRBD1 (5 bases). Per germline, CDR1 SGHRS and CDR2 YFSETQ. This CDR3 is built from 15 residues. V lost 3 bases and J 1 base, leaving 12 bases between the germline ends. The CDR3 protein is CASSSQGARTDTQYF. The CDR3 coding sequence is TGCGCCAGCAGCTCCCAAGGGGCGCGCACAGATACGCAGTATTTT.

This clonotype came up a few times. The chain is built from TRBV27 and TRBJ2-3; TRBD2 agrees at 9 bases. J was trimmed by 3 bases and V by 2 bases; bases with no gene match: 3. Germline lookup yields CDR1 MNHEY and CDR2 SMNVEV (reference sequence). The CDR3 is 15 residues long. The CDR3 loop is CASSLAGGPTDTQYF. CDR3 nucleotides: TGTGCCAGCAGTTTAGCGGGGGGGCCAACAGATACGCAGTATTTT.

This clonotype has a handful of counts. CDR3 amino acids: CSVVVSEAFF. In DNA, the CDR3 is TGCAGCGTTGTAGTTTCTGAAGCTTTCTTT. The rearrangement joins TRBV29-1 to TRBJ1-1; no firm D call. This CDR3 spans 10 amino acids. Trimming took off 4 bases at V and 6 bases at J, with 6 bases between the two ends. Germline CDR1 is SQVTM and CDR2 is ANQGSEA.

At least ten counts were recorded for this clonotype. This chain connects TRBV6-1 to TRBJ2-1; TRBD2 might be the D (7 bases). This CDR3 is built from 14 residues. Germline lookup yields CDR1 MNHNS and CDR2 SASEGT. The ends were cut back, 7 bases at V and 7 bases at J, with 17 bases in the middle. The CDR3 DNA is TGTGCCAGCAACGGAGGGGGGGCCAGGAATGAGCAGTTCTTC. Translating gives CASNGGGARNEQFF.

The chain combines TRBV5-1 with TRBJ2-3; D gene ambiguous. Germline V gene data show CDR1 as SGHRS and CDR2 as YFSETQ. The CDR3 has 15 residues. Trimming took off 7 bases at V and 2 bases at J, with 17 bases between the two ends. CDR3: CASHRTPEATDTQYF. CDR3 DNA: TGCGCCAGCCATCGAACACCTGAAGCCACAGATACGCAGTATTTT.

The chain employs TRBV2 and TRBJ2-5, with a possible D match to TRBD1 (6 bases). The V gene lost 7 bases and the J gene lost 2 bases, with 11 bases spanning the gap. The germline gives CDR1 SNHLY, CDR2 FYNNEI. The CDR3 extends over 13 amino acids. This CDR3 is CASNPDRQETQYF. Here the CDR3 DNA reads TGTGCCAGCAATCCGGACAGACAAGAGACCCAGTACTTC. The complete variable domain, with remaining parts taken from reference TRBV2 and TRBJ2-5, reads EPEVTQTPSHQVTQMGQEVILRCVPISNHLYFYWYRQILGQKVEFLVSFYNNEISEKSEIFDDQFSVERPDGSNFTLKIRSTKLEDSAMYFCASNPDRQETQYFGPGTRLLVL.

This clonotype was observed a handful of times. The rearrangement links TRBV5-1 to TRBJ1-5; TRBD1 is a possible D gene (5 bases). Trimming cost V 0 bases and J 4 bases, with 11 bases left between them. The CDR3 spans 15 residues. CDR1 and CDR2 from the germline V gene are SGHRS and YFSETQ. The CDR3 nucleotides read TGCGCCAGCAGCTTGGAATTGGGGGAGAATCAGCCCCAGCATTTT. It is translated as CASSLELGENQPQHF.